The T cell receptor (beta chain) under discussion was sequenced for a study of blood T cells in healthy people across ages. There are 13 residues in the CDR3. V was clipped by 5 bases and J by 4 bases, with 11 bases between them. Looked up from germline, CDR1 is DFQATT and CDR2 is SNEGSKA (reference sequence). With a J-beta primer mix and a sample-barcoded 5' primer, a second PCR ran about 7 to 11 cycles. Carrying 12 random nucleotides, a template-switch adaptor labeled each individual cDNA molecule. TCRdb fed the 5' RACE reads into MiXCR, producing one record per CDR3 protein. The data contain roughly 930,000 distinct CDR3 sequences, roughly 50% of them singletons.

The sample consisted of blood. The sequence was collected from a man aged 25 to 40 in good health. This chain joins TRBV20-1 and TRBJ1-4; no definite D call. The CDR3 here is CSAQDGYNEKLFF. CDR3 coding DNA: TGCAGTGCTCAGGACGGATATAATGAAAAACTGTTTTTT.